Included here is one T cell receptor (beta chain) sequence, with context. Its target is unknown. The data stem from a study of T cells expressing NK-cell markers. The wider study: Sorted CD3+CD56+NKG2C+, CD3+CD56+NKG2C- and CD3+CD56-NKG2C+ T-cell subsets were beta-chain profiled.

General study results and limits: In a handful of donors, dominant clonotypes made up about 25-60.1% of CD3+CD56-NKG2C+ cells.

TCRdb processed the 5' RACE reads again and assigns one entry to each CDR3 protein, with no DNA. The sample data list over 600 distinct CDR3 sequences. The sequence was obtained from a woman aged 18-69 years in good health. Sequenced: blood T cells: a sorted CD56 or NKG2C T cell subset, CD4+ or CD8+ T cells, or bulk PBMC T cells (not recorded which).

This chain's CDR3 is CASSQGRGGADTQYF. The gene calls are TRBV4-3 and TRBJ2-3; TCRdb calls TRBD1, which cannot be checked without DNA. The germline V gene has CDR1 LGHNA and CDR2 YSLEER. The CDR3 runs 15 residues.